One sample yielded the 19 T cell receptor beta chains listed below, sequenced in a study of blood T cell repertoires in COVID-19. Measured with immunoSEQ multiplex PCR; TCRdb has only the in-frame clones, and not every one. The sample contains some 150,000 clones, about 85% of which appear only once. The sample was peripheral blood. The receptor set was obtained from an elderly woman in a cohort sampled during active or convalescent COVID-19.

This chain joins TRBV24-1 and TRBJ1-2, with D unclear. V gave up 3 bases and J gave up 7 bases, with 8 bases separating them. The V gene's germline CDR1 is KGHDR and CDR2 SFDVKD. There are 12 residues in the CDR3. This CDR3 reads CATSDGPGGYTF. The CDR3 nucleotides are TGTGCCACCAGTGATGGTCCGGGTGGCTACACCTTC.

The chain carries TRBV27 and TRBJ2-5; 8 nucleotides agree with TRBD2. The germline CDR1 and CDR2 sequences are MNHEY and SMNVEV (reference sequence). Trimming took 5 bases from V and 5 from J; bases not matched to a gene: 4. This CDR3 is 13 amino acids long. This CDR3 reads CASSSGRGETQYF. The DNA of the CDR3 is TGTGCCAGCAGTAGCGGGAGAGGGGAGACCCAGTACTTC.

CDR3 sequence (DNA): TGTGCCTGGAGTGTTTTTGCTCGGGGGGATTCACCCCTCCACTTT. Protein sequence: CAWSVFARGDSPLHF. The chain couples TRBV30 to TRBJ1-6; possibly TRBD1 for D (5 bases). The CDR3 runs to 15 residues. Germline CDR1 GTSNPN, CDR2 SVGIG (reference sequence). Trimming removed 0 bases from V and 8 bases from J, with 14 bases in between.

The gene calls are TRBV28 and TRBJ2-1, with a tentative D call TRBD2 (5 bases). V was cut by 6 bases and J by 8 bases, with 14 bases left in between. The CDR3 loop spans 13 amino acids. Germline CDR1 MDHEN, CDR2 SYDVKM. The CDR3: CASRKTRNDEQFF. CDR3 DNA: TGTGCCAGCAGGAAAACTAGAAACGATGAGCAGTTCTTC.

This chain joins TRBV2 and TRBJ1-1; D gene unclear. This CDR3 comprises 14 residues. The germline V gene has CDR1 SNHLY and CDR2 FYNNEI. Trimming cost V 3 bases and J 1 base, with 9 bases left between them. Here the CDR3 reads CASSDWSGNTEAFF. For the CDR3, the DNA is TGTGCCAGCAGTGATTGGTCGGGGAACACTGAAGCTTTCTTT.

This chain connects TRBV27 to TRBJ2-7, with 8 bases identical to TRBD1. Germline V lookup: CDR1 MNHEY, CDR2 SMNVEV (reference sequence). V shed 5 bases and J 6 bases; nucleotides not matched to a gene: 9. This CDR3 has 14 residues. CDR3 DNA: TGTGCCAGCAGTATTCTCCCCGGGACAGGCGAGCAGTACGTC. It yields the protein CASSILPGTGEQYV.

The rearrangement uses TRBV28 and TRBJ1-1, with 7 bases matching TRBD1. The CDR3 is 14 amino acids. Per germline, CDR1 MDHEN and CDR2 SYDVKM. The trim removed 3 bases at V and 4 bases at J, leaving 5 bases unmatched. CDR3 coding DNA: TGTGCCAGCAGTTTGCCACAGGGGACCACTGAAGCTTTCTTT. Translated: CASSLPQGTTEAFF.

In nucleotides, the CDR3 is TGTGCCAGCAGCTCAGGGGGACAGGTACCCTACGAGCAGTACTTC. Translating gives CASSSGGQVPYEQYF. The rearrangement links TRBV28 to TRBJ2-7; TRBD1 agrees at 8 bases. Germline loops: CDR1 MDHEN, CDR2 SYDVKM. V lost 6 bases, J lost 2 bases, and 9 bases stayed unmatched. This CDR3 comprises 15 residues.

This rearrangement joins TRBV19 to TRBJ2-4; 8 positions match TRBD1. In germline, CDR1 is LNHDA, CDR2 SQIVND (reference sequence). V dropped 6 bases and J dropped 7; count of bases not matched to a gene: 26. This CDR3 comprises 20 residues. The CDR3 sequence: CASSPRGSTGVLALLNIQYF. CDR3 in DNA: TGTGCCAGTAGCCCCCGGGGGTCGACAGGGGTGTTGGCATTGTTGAACATTCAGTACTTC.

The rearrangement links TRBV10-2 to TRBJ2-1; TRBD2 agrees at 15 bases. The V gene end was trimmed by 5 bases and the J gene end by 1 base; junction bases not matched to a gene: 6. The CDR3 length is 18 residues. Germline V gives CDR1 WSHSY, CDR2 SAAADI. The CDR3 DNA sequence: TGCGCCAGCAGTACCGGACTAGCGGGGGGGCCATCCTACAATGAGCAGTTCTTC. Its protein product is CASSTGLAGGPSYNEQFF.

The rearrangement uses TRBV27 and TRBJ2-1; 8 bases map to TRBD2. This CDR3 is built from 17 residues. Germline V gives CDR1 MNHEY, CDR2 SMNVEV (reference sequence). V gave up 6 bases and J gave up 0 bases; unmatched junction bases: 10. The CDR3 sequence: CASRREGFPGSYNEQFF. The CDR3 DNA reads TGTGCCAGCAGACGGGAGGGCTTCCCGGGCTCCTACAATGAGCAGTTCTTC.

This chain joins TRBV7-6 and TRBJ1-1; TRBD1 aligns across 7 bases. The germline V gene encodes CDR1 SGHVS and CDR2 FNYEAQ. There are 16 residues in the CDR3. V lost 3 bases to trimming and J lost 6 bases; unmatched junction nucleotides: 13. The CDR3 here is CASSFSPRQGSAEAFF. The CDR3 bases are TGTGCCAGCAGCTTCTCCCCGAGACAGGGCTCTGCTGAAGCTTTCTTT.

Details on this clone: Additional DNA sequences in this sample encode the identical CDR3. This chain links TRBV9 with TRBJ1-5; the match to TRBD1 covers 8 bases. V trimming: 2 bases; J trimming: 3 bases; junction bases outside the gene matches: 4. Germline-derived CDR1 and CDR2 are SGDLS and YYNGEE. This CDR3 has 15 residues. As DNA, the CDR3 is TGTGCCAGCAGCGTCGGACAGGGAGCCAATCAGCCCCAGCATTTT. It encodes CASSVGQGANQPQHF.

The chain links TRBV6-4 to TRBJ2-7; 7 bases map to TRBD2. CDR3 size: 16 residues. Germline-derived CDR1 and CDR2 are MRHNA and SNTAGT. Trimming cost V 8 bases and J 1 base; bases outside gene matches: 14. The CDR3 nucleotides read TGTGCCAGCCTTTCTCTGACTAGCCCAGAGTCCTACGAGCAGTACGTC. Amino acid sequence: CASLSLTSPESYEQYV.

The chain joins TRBV18 to TRBJ1-1; 9 bases line up with TRBD1. CDR1 and CDR2 (germline): KGHSH, LQKENI. The CDR3 sequence is 14 residues long. V lost 5 bases and J lost 5; bases outside the gene matches: 6. The CDR3 region has the DNA TGTGCCAGCTCAACGGACAGGGGTCAAACTGAAGCTTTCTTT. Translated: CASSTDRGQTEAFF.

V and J are TRBV5-1 and TRBJ1-2, with D possibly matching TRBD1 (5 bases). Germline V CDR1 and CDR2: SGHRS, YFSETQ. The ends were cut back, 0 bases at V and 0 bases at J, with 6 bases in the middle. The CDR3 is 14 residues long. The CDR3, as DNA: TGCGCCAGCAGCTTGGTACAGGCTAACTATGGCTACACCTTC. Its protein product is CASSLVQANYGYTF.

This clone was counted once. The chain is built from TRBV27 and TRBJ1-2, with D possibly TRBD1 on 5 matching bases. Germline CDR1 is MNHEY and CDR2 is SMNVEV (reference sequence). Trimming left V 5 bases short and J 6 bases short, with 13 bases between. This CDR3 contains 13 residues. The CDR3 sequence: CASSARGIDGYTF. The CDR3 DNA sequence: TGTGCCAGCAGTGCCCGGGGGATCGATGGCTACACCTTC.

The rearrangement uses TRBV11-3 and TRBJ2-1; D is ambiguous. Per germline, CDR1 SGHNT and CDR2 YENEEA. Trimming cost V 2 bases and J 2 bases, with 10 bases left between them. The CDR3 runs to 15 residues. The CDR3 sequence: CASSLSRVAYNEQFF. In nucleotides, the CDR3 is TGTGCCAGCAGCTTATCACGGGTTGCCTACAATGAGCAGTTCTTC. Drawing the rest from reference TRBV11-3 and TRBJ2-1, the complete variable domain is EAGVVQSPRYKIIEKKQPVAFWCNPISGHNTLYWYLQNLGQGPELLIRYENEEAVDDSQLPKDRFSAERLKGVDSTLKIQPAELGDSAVYLCASSLSRVAYNEQFFGPGTRLTVL.

CDR3: CASSPGQGRSLREKLFF. The CDR3 DNA follows: TGTGCCAGCAGCCCCGGACAGGGGAGGTCCCTTCGAGAAAAACTGTTTTTT. This chain uses TRBV7-2 with TRBJ1-4; TRBD1 aligns across 9 bases. The CDR3 totals 17 residues. The J segment lost 8 bases and the V segment lost 5 bases, leaving 15 bases of the junction unmatched. Looked up from germline, CDR1 is SGHTA and CDR2 is FQGNSA.